These 8 T cell receptor beta chains originate from one sample sequenced in a study of shared clonotypes between healthy human individuals. Assay used: immunoSEQ multiplex PCR; TCRdb lists only in-frame clones, some missing. The repertoire holds around 2,000,000 clones, with about 95% as singletons. What was sequenced was naive CD4+ T cells sorted from blood. Subset indicated: CD45RA+ positively selected. The receptors were gathered from a man aged 18 to 29 in good health.

This chain joins TRBV7-2 and TRBJ2-7; 7 nucleotides agree with TRBD2. This CDR3 contains 15 residues. V was pared by 4 bases and J by 0 bases, with 6 bases of the junction left unmatched. Germline lookup yields CDR1 SGHTA and CDR2 FQGNSA. The CDR3 DNA is TGTGCCAGCAGCTCTATAGCGGGCTACTCCTACGAGCAGTACTTC. Its translation is CASSSIAGYSYEQYF.

The rearrangement uses TRBV5-1 and TRBJ2-7; D not certain. The CDR3 runs 17 residues. Germline lookup yields CDR1 SGHRS and CDR2 YFSETQ. Trimming cost V 3 bases and J 0 bases, with 19 bases left between them. CDR3 sequence (DNA): TGCGCCAGCAGCTCTCCCGTCGCTCGGAGCAGCTCCTACGAGCAGTACTTC. Protein product: CASSSPVARSSSYEQYF.

With respect to this clone: In the same sample, other DNA sequences code for this CDR3. The V and J genes are TRBV7-9 and TRBJ2-3; 11 nucleotides line up with TRBD2. Germline V gives CDR1 SEHNR, CDR2 FQNEAQ (reference sequence). The V and J ends lost 3 bases and 0 bases, in that order; junction bases with no gene match: 2. There are 16 residues in the CDR3. CDR3 sequence: CASSFRLAGSTDTQYF. Here the CDR3 DNA reads TGTGCCAGCAGCTTCAGACTAGCGGGGAGCACAGATACGCAGTATTTT.

The genes are TRBV7-9 and TRBJ2-2; 9 positions match TRBD1. J lost 6 bases, V lost 5 bases, and 7 bases had no gene match. The CDR3 is 15 amino acids. Germline V CDR1 and CDR2: SEHNR, FQNEAQ (reference sequence). The chain's CDR3 is CASSLGTGTPGELFF. The CDR3 DNA is TGTGCCAGCAGCCTTGGGACAGGGACCCCCGGGGAGCTGTTTTTT. Full variable domain (remainder filled in from reference TRBV7-9 and TRBJ2-2): DTGVSQNPRHKITKRGQNVTFRCDPISEHNRLYWYRQTLGQGPEFLTYFQNEAQLEKSRLLSDRFSAERPKGSFSTLEIQRTEQGDSAMYLCASSLGTGTPGELFFGEGSRLTVL.

The gene calls are TRBV2 and TRBJ1-1; unclear D gene. V lost 4 bases and J 2 bases, leaving 8 bases between the germline ends. Germline-derived CDR1 and CDR2 are SNHLY and FYNNEI. The CDR3 length is 13 residues. The CDR3: CASSVRDNTEAFF. The CDR3 coding sequence is TGTGCCAGCAGTGTGAGAGACAACACTGAAGCTTTCTTT.

The chain links TRBV19 to TRBJ2-7; 9 bases align to TRBD1. Germline lookup yields CDR1 LNHDA and CDR2 SQIVND (reference sequence). J lost 6 bases, V lost 9 bases, and 9 bases had no gene match. The CDR3 covers 13 residues. The CDR3 sequence is CASKDRGDREQYF. The CDR3 DNA sequence: TGTGCCAGCAAGGACAGGGGTGATCGCGAGCAGTACTTC.

In regard to this clone: Other DNA sequences from this sample encode an identical CDR3 as well. V usage is TRBV6-5 and J usage is TRBJ2-2; D unclear. The CDR3 spans 11 residues. The V end lost 4 bases, the J end lost 6 bases, and 3 bases lay between the germline ends. Per the germline V gene, CDR1 is MNHEY and CDR2 is SVGAGI. The CDR3 sequence: CASSSAGELFF. The DNA for the CDR3 is TGTGCCAGCAGTTCGGCCGGGGAGCTGTTTTTT.

The chain employs TRBV2 and TRBJ2-1; no definite D call. The CDR3 loop spans 12 amino acids. Per germline, CDR1 SNHLY and CDR2 FYNNEI. Trimming pared 4 bases from V and 8 bases from J, leaving 9 bases between. CDR3 residues: CASSADLYEQFF. The CDR3 bases are TGTGCCAGCAGTGCCGACCTTTATGAGCAGTTCTTC.